The rows below give T cell receptor beta chains drawn from one sample of a study of blood T cells in healthy people across ages. TCRdb itself ran the 5' RACE reads through MiXCR, one entry per CDR3 protein. The table includes over 950,000 distinct CDR3 sequences, just over 50% detected once. The sample consisted of blood. Source of these receptors: an older woman in good health. The CDR3 runs from the conserved cysteine through the conserved F or W. The D gene is left open where the match is weak. Clone size is stated in some rows and not others, as once, few, many or a class when expanded.

D gene | J gene | clone size | V gene | CDR3 protein | CDR3 DNA
NA | TRBJ2-1 | NA | TRBV7-2 | CASSLSLRSSHNEQFF | TGTGCCAGCAGCTTATCACTCCGGAGCTCCCACAATGAGCAGTTCTTC
NA | TRBJ2-5 | few | TRBV28 | CASRSRGAETQYF | TGTGCCAGCAGATCGAGGGGCGCGGAGACCCAGTACTTC
TRBD2 | TRBJ2-1 | few | TRBV7-2 | CASSLAPGSGRPYNEQFF | TGTGCCAGCAGCTTAGCGCCAGGTAGCGGGAGGCCCTACAATGAGCAGTTCTTC
TRBD2 | TRBJ2-2 | NA | TRBV20-1 | CSARGRTSAGELFF | TGCAGTGCTAGAGGACGGACTAGCGCCGGGGAGCTGTTTTTT
NA | TRBJ1-1 | NA | TRBV18 | CASSPGQEGTEAFF | TGTGCCAGCTCACCTGGCCAGGAAGGCACTGAAGCTTTCTTT
NA | TRBJ1-1 | NA | TRBV7-9 | CASSPRPGRNTEAFF | TGTGCCAGCAGCCCCAGGCCGGGTCGGAACACTGAAGCTTTCTTT
NA | TRBJ2-5 | NA | TRBV20-1 | CSATRASMETQYF | TGCAGTGCGACTCGGGCTAGCATGGAGACCCAGTACTTC
TRBD1 | TRBJ1-6 | NA | TRBV2 | CASSDGTANSPLHF | TGTGCCAGCAGTGACGGGACAGCCAATTCACCCCTCCACTTT
NA | TRBJ2-1 | NA | TRBV6-2/TRBV6-3 | CASAKPGPEDTREQFF | TGTGCCAGTGCCAAACCGGGACCAGAGGACACCCGTGAGCAGTTCTTC
NA | TRBJ2-1 | NA | TRBV10-2 | CASRDYYEQFF | TGCGCCAGCAGAGACTACTATGAGCAGTTCTTC
TRBD1 | TRBJ1-2 | NA | TRBV19 | CASKGQGSNYGYTF | TGTGCCAGTAAGGGACAGGGGTCAAACTATGGCTACACCTTC
NA | TRBJ2-6 | NA | TRBV18 | CASSPRQPNSGANVLTF | TGTGCCAGCTCACCACGTCAGCCTAACTCTGGGGCCAACGTCCTGACTTTC
NA | TRBJ1-4 | NA | TRBV20-1 | CSASSGFNEKLFF | TGCAGTGCTAGCTCAGGGTTTAATGAAAAACTGTTTTTT
TRBD1 | TRBJ2-1 | NA | TRBV20-1 | CSASWTGGGEQFF | TGCAGTGCTAGTTGGACAGGGGGCGGTGAGCAGTTCTTC
TRBD1 | TRBJ1-5 | once | TRBV12-3/TRBV12-4 | CASSPTGGRQPQHF | TGTGCCAGCAGCCCCACAGGGGGCCGTCAGCCCCAGCATTTT
TRBD2 | TRBJ2-5 | few | TRBV5-1 | CASSLVPPTSGNGETQYF | TGCGCCAGCAGCTTGGTTCCTCCTACTAGCGGGAACGGAGAGACCCAGTACTTC
TRBD2 | TRBJ2-7 | few | TRBV29-1 | CSVAAGLYEQYF | TGCAGCGTTGCAGCGGGACTCTACGAGCAGTACTTC